The clone carrying this T cell receptor beta chain was counted a few times. Its antigen is not identified. The CDR3 length is 14 residues. Losses at the gene ends were 4 bases for V and 4 bases for J; bases not matched to a gene: 3. Germline V gene sequence: CDR1 SGHRS, CDR2 YFSETQ. This entry comes from a study of T cells after yellow fever vaccination. Whole-study context: Researchers used SMART-Seq v4 Ultra Low Input to prepare fractions that had low cell numbers. General study points: A large majority of primary-vaccination clones showed up again after the booster (approximately 96% CD4, about 90% CD8). Contamination of FACS-sorted repertoires by abundant clonotypes from the bulk population could occur. Compared with primary, the secondary response was weaker and peaked at day 5, not 15.

TCRdb itself ran the 5' RACE reads through MiXCR, one entry per CDR3 protein. The sample lists under 700,000 distinct CDR3 sequences, roughly 17% seen once, with roughly a sixth in the top ten. The sample consisted of PBMCs, taken less than 6 days after the first yellow fever vaccination. The chain uses TRBV5-1 and TRBJ2-5, with 11 nucleotides matching TRBD1. This receptor was identified in a man aged 18 to 30 who received the YFV17D yellow fever vaccine. CDR3: CASSAGTGGETQYF. Written as DNA, the CDR3 is TGCGCCAGCAGCGCAGGGACAGGGGGAGAGACCCAGTACTTC.